This section outlines one T cell receptor beta chain sequence together with its context. These data originate in a study of shared clonotypes between healthy human individuals. CDR3 length equals 15 residues. CDR1 and CDR2 (germline): MNHEY, SMNVEV (reference sequence). The V and J ends lost 8 bases and 4 bases, in that order; junction bases with no gene match: 14. Profiling relied on immunoSEQ multiplex PCR, and the TCRdb table lists in-frame clones only, not all of them. The sample includes about 2.4 million clones, roughly 93% seen only once; the top ten take roughly 0.36%. The sample comprised naive CD4+ T cells from PBMCs. Sample subset: CD45RA+ positively selected. This rearrangement joins TRBV27 to TRBJ2-7; 7 nucleotides align to TRBD1. This TCR derives from a man aged 18 to 29 in good health. Some clones in this sample may be carry-over from other donors' samples. The CDR3 bases are TGTGCCAGCCTGGCTCTGGGACAGCAGAAGTACGAGCAGTACTTC. Translating it yields CASLALGQQKYEQYF.